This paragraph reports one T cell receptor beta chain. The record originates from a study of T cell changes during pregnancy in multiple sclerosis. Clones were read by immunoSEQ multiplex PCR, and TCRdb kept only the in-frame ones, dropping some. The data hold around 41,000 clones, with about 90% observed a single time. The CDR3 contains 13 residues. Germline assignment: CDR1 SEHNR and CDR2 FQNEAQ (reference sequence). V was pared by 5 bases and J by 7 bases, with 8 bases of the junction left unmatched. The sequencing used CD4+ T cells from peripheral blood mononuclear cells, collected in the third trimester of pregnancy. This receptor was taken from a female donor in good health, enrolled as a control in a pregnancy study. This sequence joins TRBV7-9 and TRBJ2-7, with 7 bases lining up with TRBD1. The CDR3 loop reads CASSQQAGGEQYF. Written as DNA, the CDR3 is TGTGCCAGCAGCCAACAGGCAGGGGGAGAGCAGTACTTC.